This T cell receptor beta chain was captured in a study of blood T cell repertoires in COVID-19. Study in general: PBMCs, B-cell-depleted T cells, or T cells were the source of the cDNA or gDNA that made up the material.

The CDR3 totals 17 residues. Losses at the gene ends were 2 bases for V and 0 bases for J; bases not matched to a gene: 1. Germline-derived CDR1 and CDR2 are ENHRY and SYGVKD. Authors' analysis steps: The authors estimated nucleated cell counts from reference gene primer amplification. Repertoires were generated with immunoSEQ multiplex PCR, while TCRdb's copy carries only in-frame clones and drops some. V and J calls and clone size follow that table, whereas D and trimming were derived from the DNA. The table shows around 270,000 clones, with about 85% occurring only once. Sequencing was performed on peripheral blood. The V gene is TRBV10-3, the J gene TRBJ2-2, with 12 bases fitting TRBD2. The clonotype originates from a man aged 60 to 75 with acute or convalescent COVID-19. CDR3 nucleotide sequence: TGTGCCATCAGTGAGCGGACTAGCGGGACGAACACCGGGGAGCTGTTTTTT. Its protein product is CAISERTSGTNTGELFF.